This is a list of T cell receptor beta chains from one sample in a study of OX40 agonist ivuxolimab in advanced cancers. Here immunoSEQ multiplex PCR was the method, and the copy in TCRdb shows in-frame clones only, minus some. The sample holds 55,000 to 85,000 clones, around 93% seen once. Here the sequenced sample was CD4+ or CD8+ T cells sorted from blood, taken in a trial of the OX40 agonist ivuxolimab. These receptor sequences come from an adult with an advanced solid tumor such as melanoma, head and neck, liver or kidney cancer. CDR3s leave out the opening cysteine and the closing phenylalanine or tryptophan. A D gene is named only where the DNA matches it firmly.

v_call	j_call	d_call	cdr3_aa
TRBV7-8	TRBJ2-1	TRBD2	ASSQGLVSYNEQF
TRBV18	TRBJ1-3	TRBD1	ASSPGQGGSGNTIY
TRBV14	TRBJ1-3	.	ASSQPRYSGNTIY
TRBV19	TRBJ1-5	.	ASNGQNQPQH
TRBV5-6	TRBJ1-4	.	ASSLVGPAEKLF
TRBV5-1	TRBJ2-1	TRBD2	ASSSGLVPLNEQF
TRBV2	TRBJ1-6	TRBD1	ASRGQALVRSPLH
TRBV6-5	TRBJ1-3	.	ASSYSSQGIGNTIY
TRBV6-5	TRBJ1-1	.	ASSYDRGTEAF
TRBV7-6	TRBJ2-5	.	ASSLVGETQY
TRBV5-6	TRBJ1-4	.	ASSFRGGAEKLF